The source of this TCR beta chain is a study of control samples from healthy donors and cancer patients. Measured with immunoSEQ multiplex PCR; TCRdb has only the in-frame clones, and not every one. The table includes around 120,000 clones, approximately 90% detected once. The germline V and J ends were trimmed by 8 bases and 9 bases, with 21 bases remaining between them. Germline CDR1 is MNHEY and CDR2 is SVGAGI. The CDR3 is 14 residues long. The TCR was taken from a woman between 65 and 79 years old in good health. The genes are TRBV6-5 and TRBJ2-3; D uncertain. The sequencing sample was made of blood. The CDR3 sequence: CASSRLIQERTQYF. Here the CDR3 DNA reads TGTGCCAGCTCCCGACTGATCCAAGAACGGACGCAGTATTTT.